These T cell receptor beta chains were read from a single sample in a study of T cell repertoires in cytomegalovirus infection. Each CDR3 protein is one row after TCRdb ran MiXCR on the reads. The sample lists roughly 500,000 distinct CDR3 sequences; 16% were seen once. The specimen sequenced was CD8+ T cells from PBMCs. The receptors derive from a human donor in good health (CMV status not recorded). Some clones in this sample may be carry-over from other donors' samples. CDR3s leave out the opening cysteine and the closing phenylalanine or tryptophan. Some rows have no size entry. The others give once, few or many, or a class for an expanded clone.

clone_size j_call v_call cdr3_aa
. TRBJ2-1 TRBV5-4 ASSLDTSGRADEQF
many TRBJ1-5 TRBV5-4 ASSLAGGAGQPQH
once TRBJ2-7 TRBV7-6 ASSLPGQGKSYEQY
few TRBJ2-2 TRBV5-4 ASSHDDNTGELF
many TRBJ2-7 TRBV6-5 ASSYGAEGKNEQY
many TRBJ2-3 TRBV7-8 ASSLRLAGVLEGTDTQY
. TRBJ1-3 TRBV19 ASRDRNSGNTIY
few TRBJ1-4 TRBV25-1 ASSEYGRATNEKLF
. TRBJ2-7 TRBV20-1 SATRTVSYEQY
many TRBJ2-7 TRBV7-9 ASSLEPGGHSYEQY
many TRBJ2-3 TRBV11-2 ASSFMEGGNTDTQY
many TRBJ2-7 TRBV12-3/TRBV12-4 ASSSSGKGISYEQY
many TRBJ2-3 TRBV7-9 ASSQGRYTDTQY
many TRBJ2-2 TRBV4-2 ASSQDFLAEETGELF
. TRBJ2-7 TRBV9 ASSVGTEIYEQY
. TRBJ2-7 TRBV3-1 ASSFGTSDEQY
many TRBJ2-3 TRBV6-2/TRBV6-3 ASSPGLDTQY
many TRBJ2-5 TRBV10-3 ATLGSRAETQY
few TRBJ1-5 TRBV27 ASSLSTAPNQPQH
many TRBJ1-1 TRBV28 ASSLTGAWNTEAF
few TRBJ2-7 TRBV3-1 ASSQRDRADYEQY
many TRBJ1-2 TRBV11-2 ASSLIKTSGGYT
. TRBJ2-3 TRBV28 ASSLAGGLADTQY
many TRBJ1-2 TRBV7-9 ASSKKKTYGYT
. TRBJ2-7 TRBV19 ASSIGLAGHKRQYEQY
many TRBJ2-7 TRBV6-1 ASSEFTSGRFYEQY
. TRBJ2-7 TRBV6-2/TRBV6-3 ASSYSASGAYYEQY